The source of this TCR beta chain is a study of blood T cell repertoires in COVID-19. The protocol was immunoSEQ multiplex PCR, while the TCRdb copy is restricted to in-frame clones and leaves out a portion. This repertoire shows 250,000 to 300,000 clones, approximately 82% found once; its top ten account for 4.5% to 6%. The V gene lost 3 bases and the J gene lost 0 bases, with 11 bases spanning the gap. The CDR3 runs to 15 residues. The germline CDR1 and CDR2 sequences are LNHDA and SQIVND (reference sequence). The participants were between 18 and 89 years old and came from 24 US areas. This TCR derives from a man aged 40-49 years who had been exposed to COVID-19. Sequenced: PBMCs or T cells enriched from blood (not recorded which). The chain is built from TRBV19 and TRBJ1-2; D might be TRBD1 (6 bases). CDR3 protein: CASSMRQGSNYGYTF. DNA of the CDR3: TGTGCCAGTAGTATGCGGCAGGGGTCTAACTATGGCTACACCTTC.